Each of the 25 T cell receptor beta chains below was sequenced from the same sample in a study of shared clonotypes between healthy human individuals (TCRdb year 2020). CD8 naive samples were obtained by positive selection for CCR7 among CD45RO-negative cells, yielding a CD45RA+CCR7+ population from which TemRA cells were excluded. Library method: the immunoSEQ multiplex PCR assay. Entries here come from immuneACCESS through TCRdb and include only in-frame sequences with V and J called. Some clones fail to appear in such tables; in the studies checked, an unresolved V gene covers under half of the shortfall, and the cause of the remainder is unknown. This sample comprises 750,000 to 1,000,000 clones, almost 95% of them detected only once. Under 30% of the sample is taken by the ten largest. The source material was naive CD8+ T cells sorted from blood. This sample's cell subset or site label indicates: CD45RA+CCR7+. Every receptor here comes from a man aged 30 to 39 in good health.

The chain is built from TRBV28 and TRBJ2-7; 14 bases agree with TRBD2. Trimming at V came to 2 bases and at J to 1 base, leaving 7 bases not matched to a gene. CDR1 and CDR2 from the germline V gene are MDHEN and SYDVKM. The CDR3 spans 18 residues. The CDR3 is CASSLAGLAGEASYEQYF. The CDR3 DNA sequence: TGTGCCAGCAGTTTAGCGGGACTAGCGGGAGAGGCTTCCTACGAGCAGTACTTC.

The genes are TRBV9 and TRBJ2-3; D is possibly TRBD2 (5 bases). Germline V gene lookup returns CDR1 SGDLS and CDR2 YYNGEE. The CDR3 totals 14 residues. The V end was cut by 4 bases, the J end by 1 base, with 10 bases between. CDR3 nucleotides: TGTGCCAGCAGCCCCCCCGGGGGCACAGATACGCAGTATTTT. As protein: CASSPPGGTDTQYF.

The CDR3 loop reads CAWSHPDRLNTEAFF. The CDR3 DNA is TGTGCCTGGTCACACCCGGACAGACTGAACACTGAAGCTTTCTTT. This sequence joins TRBV30 and TRBJ1-1; possibly TRBD1 for D (6 bases). V lost 5 bases to trimming and J lost 0 bases, with 16 bases between them. Germline V gives CDR1 GTSNPN, CDR2 SVGIG (reference sequence). This CDR3 has 15 residues.

The chain couples TRBV5-1 to TRBJ2-7, with 7 bases aligning to TRBD2. The CDR3 loop spans 13 amino acids. V dropped 3 bases and J dropped 2; count of bases not matched to a gene: 2. Germline V lookup: CDR1 SGHRS, CDR2 YFSETQ. The CDR3 loop reads CASSWEGTYEQYF. In nucleotides, the CDR3 is TGCGCCAGCAGCTGGGAGGGAACCTACGAGCAGTACTTC.

The chain carries TRBV9 and TRBJ2-1; D is unclear. Trimming took off 4 bases at V and 4 bases at J, with 9 bases between the two ends. The germline V gene has CDR1 SGDLS and CDR2 YYNGEE. The CDR3 is 13 amino acids. CDR3 sequence (DNA): TGTGCCAGCAGCATTCAGGAATACAATGAGCAGTTCTTC. Amino acids: CASSIQEYNEQFF.

V usage is TRBV5-4 and J usage is TRBJ2-7, with D maybe TRBD2 (7 bases). Germline loops: CDR1 SGHNT, CDR2 YYREEE (reference sequence). There are 15 residues in the CDR3. The V and J ends lost 1 base and 4 bases respectively, with 15 bases between them. The CDR3 DNA follows: TGTGCCAGCAGCTTGTATCGGGGGGCCTCGTACGAGCAGTACTTC. It translates to CASSLYRGASYEQYF.

This clone occurred once. The chain couples TRBV28 to TRBJ2-2; D is perhaps TRBD1 (8 bases). Germline loops: CDR1 MDHEN, CDR2 SYDVKM. The CDR3 sequence is 16 residues long. Deletions cut 9 bases from V and 6 bases from J, with 23 bases between. The CDR3 bases are TGTGCCAGTCCTGCTTACAGGGGGGGAACCGCCGGGGAGCTGTTTTTT. Translation: CASPAYRGGTAGELFF.

This chain joins TRBV5-1 and TRBJ1-2; TRBD1 matches 8 bases. Per germline, CDR1 SGHRS and CDR2 YFSETQ. With V trimmed by 0 bases and J by 4 bases, 23 bases remained unmatched. This CDR3 is 21 amino acids long. This CDR3 reads CASSLAPSPLTGVNPIYGYTF. The CDR3 DNA is TGCGCCAGCAGCTTGGCACCTTCCCCCCTGACAGGGGTCAATCCTATCTATGGCTACACCTTC.

In its sample, this clone was seen a few times. The same CDR3 can be traced to other DNA sequences in this sample. V and J are TRBV9 and TRBJ2-1; TRBD1 matches 8 bases. This CDR3 has 15 residues. Trimming at V came to 0 bases and at J to 3 bases, leaving 2 bases not matched to a gene. Per the germline V gene, CDR1 is SGDLS and CDR2 is YYNGEE. For the CDR3, the DNA is TGTGCCAGCAGCGTAGCTGGGACAGGCTACAATGAGCAGTTCTTC. Translated: CASSVAGTGYNEQFF.

This clone has just a few counts. The J gene is TRBJ2-7, the V gene TRBV11-2; D uncertain. The V and J ends lost 5 bases and 8 bases respectively, with 22 bases between them. The CDR3 is made up of 15 amino acids. Germline V gene data show CDR1 as SGHAT and CDR2 as FQNNGV. For the CDR3, the DNA is TGTGCCAGCAGCCGCGATTGGGCACCCGCAGAACAGCAGTACTTC. Amino acid sequence: CASSRDWAPAEQQYF.

The CDR3 DNA reads as TGTGCCAGCAGCAGAACGGGGGGGTCCTATGGCTACACCTTC. Amino acid sequence: CASSRTGGSYGYTF. The chain recombines TRBV13 with TRBJ1-2; weak D call: TRBD1 (5 bases). Trimming removed 5 bases at V and 4 bases at J, with 14 bases between. CDR3 length: 14 residues. Germline loops: CDR1 PRHDT, CDR2 FYEKMQ (reference sequence).

V usage is TRBV6-6 and J usage is TRBJ2-7; D is possibly TRBD2 (6 bases). V was clipped by 6 bases and J by 1 base, with 16 bases between them. Germline CDR1 and CDR2: MNHNY and SVGAGI (reference sequence). The CDR3 length is 15 residues. CDR3 sequence (DNA): TGTGCCAGCAGCCCCATCCCGGGAGCATCCTACGAGCAGTACTTC. Translation: CASSPIPGASYEQYF.

The genes are TRBV7-9 and TRBJ1-4, with D uncertain. This CDR3 has 15 amino acids. CDR1 and CDR2 from the germline V gene are SEHNR and FQNEAQ (reference sequence). With 2 bases removed from V and 7 bases from J, the gap between germline ends came to 14 bases. The CDR3 DNA reads TGTGCCAGCAGCTTATGGGAGCGGGGTCTTGAAAAACTGTTTTTT. This sequence encodes CASSLWERGLEKLFF.

The gene calls are TRBV2 and TRBJ2-4; D is ambiguous. Germline-derived CDR1 and CDR2 are SNHLY and FYNNEI. The CDR3 sequence is 14 residues long. Trimming shortened V by 1 base and J by 1 base, and 5 bases separated the two germline ends. The CDR3 DNA reads TGTGCCAGCAGTGAAGTGGGGGCCAAAAACATTCAGTACTTC. Its translation is CASSEVGAKNIQYF.

This chain's CDR3 is CSVENPGLAQETQYF. As DNA, the CDR3 is TGCAGCGTAGAAAATCCGGGACTAGCTCAAGAGACCCAGTACTTC. This rearrangement joins TRBV29-1 to TRBJ2-5; TRBD2 agrees at 9 bases. Trimming cost V 6 bases and J 2 bases; bases outside gene matches: 10. There are 15 residues in the CDR3. CDR1 SQVTM and CDR2 ANQGSEA come from the germline V gene.

This clone is a singleton in its sample. This chain joins TRBV7-9 and TRBJ1-5, with a tentative D call TRBD1 (5 bases). The CDR3 runs to 15 residues. Germline CDR1 reads SEHNR; CDR2 reads FQNEAQ (reference sequence). V was shortened by 1 base and J by 4 bases, with 11 bases between the two germline ends. CDR3 in amino acids: CASSLGAGRNQPQHF. DNA of the CDR3: TGTGCCAGCAGCTTAGGGGCAGGGAGAAATCAGCCCCAGCATTTT.

The V and J genes are TRBV30 and TRBJ1-1; 7 bases match TRBD1. The CDR3 consists of 12 residues. Trimming removed 7 bases from V and 1 base from J; junction bases left unmatched: 3. Germline values: CDR1 GTSNPN, CDR2 SVGIG (reference sequence). DNA for the CDR3: TGTGCCTACGACAGGGCGAACACTGAAGCTTTCTTT. Translating it yields CAYDRANTEAFF.

The genes are TRBV27 and TRBJ2-3; 8 bases agree with TRBD1. The CDR3 totals 15 residues. V trimming: 4 bases; J trimming: 3 bases; junction bases outside the gene matches: 6. Per germline, CDR1 MNHEY and CDR2 SMNVEV (reference sequence). CDR3 residues: CASSSTGGWTDTQYF. The CDR3 DNA follows: TGTGCCAGCAGTTCCACAGGGGGTTGGACAGATACGCAGTATTTT.

The V gene is TRBV4-3, the J gene TRBJ1-1; possible D gene TRBD1, 5 bases. CDR3 length equals 13 residues. V was trimmed by 4 bases and J by 6 bases, leaving 12 bases between them. Germline CDR1 LGHNA, CDR2 YSLEER. This CDR3 is CASSLVTVSEAFF. The CDR3 DNA reads TGCGCCAGCAGCCTCGTGACAGTTTCTGAAGCTTTCTTT.

The chain is built from TRBV19 and TRBJ2-7, with TRBD1 as a possible D gene (6 bases). The CDR3 has 12 residues. The germline gives CDR1 LNHDA, CDR2 SQIVND (reference sequence). V was shortened by 6 bases and J by 3 bases, with 9 bases between the two germline ends. The DNA of the CDR3 is TGTGCCAGTAGCCCAGGGGACTACGAGCAGTACTTC. Encoded protein: CASSPGDYEQYF.

The sample holds one count of this clone. The chain combines TRBV20-1 with TRBJ2-1; D unresolved. The CDR3 extends over 11 amino acids. Trimming took off 6 bases at V and 9 bases at J, with 12 bases between the two ends. Germline V gene sequence: CDR1 DFQATT, CDR2 SNEGSKA (reference sequence). The chain's CDR3 is CSATSLGEQFF. For the CDR3, the DNA is TGCAGTGCGACCTCCTTGGGTGAGCAGTTCTTC.

V usage is TRBV18 and J usage is TRBJ2-2; TRBD2 is a possible D gene (5 bases). V dropped 5 bases and J dropped 7 bases, with 26 bases sitting between them. The CDR3 covers 18 residues. Germline values: CDR1 KGHSH, CDR2 LQKENI. The CDR3 loop reads CASSLGFLSGRRVGELFF. CDR3 coding DNA: TGTGCCAGCTCATTGGGCTTTTTGAGCGGCAGGAGAGTCGGGGAGCTGTTTTTT.

The chain has TRBV7-9 and TRBJ2-7, with 9 positions matching TRBD1. The J segment lost 4 bases and the V segment lost 2 bases, leaving 9 bases of the junction unmatched. CDR3 length: 16 residues. Germline values: CDR1 SEHNR, CDR2 FQNEAQ (reference sequence). CDR3 DNA: TGTGCCAGCAGCTTAAGCATTCCGGGACAGGGTTACGAGCAGTACTTC. It is translated as CASSLSIPGQGYEQYF.

This chain uses TRBV27 with TRBJ2-1; TRBD2 is a possible D gene (6 bases). With 10 bases removed from V and 6 bases from J, the gap between germline ends came to 13 bases. Germline V lookup: CDR1 MNHEY, CDR2 SMNVEV (reference sequence). The CDR3 is made up of 12 amino acids. The CDR3 DNA reads as TGTGCCACTGGAGGGATCTTCAATGAGCAGTTCTTC. It translates to CATGGIFNEQFF.

CDR3 region: CASTDRPATSYEQYF. In DNA, the CDR3 is TGTGCCAGCACCGACCGACCGGCGACCTCCTACGAGCAGTACTTC. The chain is built from TRBV5-5 and TRBJ2-7; D remains unclear. Germline V gene lookup returns CDR1 SGHKS and CDR2 YYEKEE (reference sequence). V was clipped by 6 bases and J by 0 bases, with 16 bases between them. The CDR3 runs to 15 residues. Variable domain in full (rest from reference TRBV5-5 and TRBJ2-7): DAGVTQSPTHLIKTRGQQVTLRCSPISGHKSVSWYQQVLGQGPQFIFQYYEKEERGRGNFPDRFSARQFPNYSSELNVNALLLGDSALYLCASTDRPATSYEQYFGPGTRLTVT.